The next 9 T cell receptor beta chains were all read from a single sample in a study of cytomegalovirus exposure and HLA in healthy donors. Researchers ran the PCR with 60 Vbeta and 13 Jbeta primers. The table came from immunoSEQ multiplex PCR; TCRdb's copy has only in-frame clones and leaves some out. The sample contains about 65,000 clones, 78% of which appear only once. Sequenced input: PBMCs. These receptors all come from a girl aged 5 to 17 in good health and CMV-seropositive.

This clone rates as medium-sized. The chain joins TRBV5-6 to TRBJ1-1; D ambiguous. CDR1 is SGHDT and CDR2 is YYEEEE in the germline V gene. The CDR3 runs 12 residues. V shed 3 bases and J shed 6 bases, with 9 bases lying between them. The CDR3 nucleotides read TGTGCCAGCAGCTATCGGTCACCTGAAGCTTTCTTT. Its protein product is CASSYRSPEAFF.

The chain couples TRBV5-4 to TRBJ2-2, with 13 bases lining up with TRBD2. This CDR3 region has 16 residues. In germline, CDR1 is SGHNT, CDR2 YYREEE (reference sequence). Trimming cost V 4 bases and J 7 bases; bases outside gene matches: 7. This chain's CDR3 is CASSKLAGGLHGELFF. Here the CDR3 DNA reads TGTGCCAGCAGCAAACTAGCGGGAGGGCTCCACGGGGAGCTGTTTTTT. Full variable domain (missing parts from reference TRBV5-4 and TRBJ2-2): ETGVTQSPTHLIKTRGQQVTLRCSSQSGHNTVSWYQQALGQGPQFIFQYYREEENGRGNFPPRFSGLQFPNYSSELNVNALELDDSALYLCASSKLAGGLHGELFFGEGSRLTVL.

This clone showed up just a few times. This chain connects TRBV6-1 to TRBJ1-1, with D perhaps matching TRBD1 (6 bases). Trimming removed 3 bases at V and 6 bases at J, with 11 bases between. Germline CDR1 and CDR2: MNHNS and SASEGT. CDR3 length equals 13 residues. The CDR3 DNA reads as TGTGCCAGCAGTGATCCCGGGGGGCCTGAAGCTTTCTTT. Translated: CASSDPGGPEAFF.

V and J are TRBV4-1 and TRBJ2-1, with 11 bases matching TRBD2. The V segment lost 3 bases and the J segment 8 bases; nucleotides outside the gene matches: 12. The CDR3 spans 17 residues. The germline gives CDR1 MGHRA, CDR2 YSYEKL. The CDR3 sequence: CASSQFPTSGAGDEQFF. CDR3 coding DNA: TGCGCCAGCAGCCAGTTCCCGACTAGCGGGGCAGGGGATGAGCAGTTCTTC.

This clone was found a few times. The chain uses TRBV30 and TRBJ1-6; 8 bases agree with TRBD1. Germline CDR1 GTSNPN, CDR2 SVGIG (reference sequence). This CDR3 has 13 amino acids. Trimming took 5 bases from V and 14 from J; bases not matched to a gene: 11. CDR3 nucleotide sequence: TGTGCCTGGGCCGACAGGGGATCCTCGGCCCTCCACTTT. As protein: CAWADRGSSALHF. Drawing the rest from reference TRBV30 and TRBJ1-6, the complete variable domain is SQTIHQWPATLVQPVGSPLSLECTVEGTSNPNLYWYRQAAGRGLQLLFYSVGIGQISSEVPQNLSASRPQDRQFILSSKKLLLSDSGFYLCAWADRGSSALHFGNGTRLTVT.

V and J are TRBV7-2 and TRBJ2-1, with 8 bases identical to TRBD2. This CDR3 has 15 amino acids. Germline-derived CDR1 and CDR2 are SGHTA and FQGNSA. The J segment lost 4 bases and the V segment lost 6 bases, leaving 8 bases of the junction unmatched. The CDR3 here is CASRIGGAGYNEQFF. In DNA, the CDR3 is TGTGCCAGCAGGATCGGGGGGGCGGGGTACAATGAGCAGTTCTTC.

The chain links TRBV4-1 to TRBJ2-7; the match to TRBD2 covers 9 bases. V gave up 3 bases and J gave up 5 bases; unmatched junction bases: 17. Germline V gene data show CDR1 as MGHRA and CDR2 as YSYEKL. This CDR3 contains 18 residues. The CDR3 reads CASSHSDRVREGRHEQYF. Written as DNA, the CDR3 is TGCGCCAGCAGCCACTCCGATCGTGTGCGGGAGGGCCGTCACGAGCAGTACTTC.

The chain has TRBV9 and TRBJ1-2; the match to TRBD1 covers 11 bases. The V and J ends lost 4 bases and 8 bases, in that order; junction bases with no gene match: 10. Germline CDR1 SGDLS, CDR2 YYNGEE. This CDR3 comprises 15 residues. Here the CDR3 reads CASSSGQGGRRGYTF. The CDR3 DNA follows: TGTGCCAGCAGCTCGGGACAGGGGGGTCGAAGAGGCTACACCTTC.

The chain is built from TRBV20-1 and TRBJ2-3; no firm D call. CDR1 is DFQATT, CDR2 SNEGSKA, per germline (reference sequence). The CDR3 is 11 amino acids. The V end lost 3 bases, the J end lost 5 bases, and 6 bases lay between the germline ends. CDR3 region: CSASSRDTQYF. DNA for the CDR3: TGCAGTGCTAGTTCTAGAGATACGCAGTATTTT.